This T cell receptor beta chain was retrieved from a study of regulatory T cells in long-lasting Graves disease. Study summary: New Graves' disease cases had less than 3 months of antithyroid drugs.

The CDR3 loop spans 16 amino acids. Germline values: CDR1 SGHRS, CDR2 YFSETQ. Trimming stripped 4 bases from V and 1 base from J, with 17 bases between. The TCR beta library used iRepertoire HTBI primers with Arm-PCR amplification of CDR3. TCRdb re-called the multiplex PCR reads through MiXCR, storing one row per CDR3 protein. The sample consists of about 380,000 distinct CDR3 sequences, around 16% of them appearing once. Time point meaning: newly diagnosed GD, antithyroid drugs for less than 3 months. The authors made the TCR library using RNA they extracted from PBMCs. Graves' disease diagnosis used American Thyroid Association guidelines. This clonotype was observed many times. The antigen is undetermined. General study points: Persistent Graves' cases showed lower TCR diversity than newly diagnosed cases. With persistent disease, TRBV28, TRBJ1-2 and TRBJ2-5 were the favored segments.

The chain links TRBV5-1 to TRBJ1-1; tentatively, D is TRBD1 (5 bases). Specimen: peripheral blood mononuclear cells (PBMCs), collected at new diagnosis, from a patient treated with antithyroid drugs. The TCR comes from a female donor with Graves disease. This CDR3 is CASSVLGGLRNTEAFF. In nucleotides, the CDR3 is TGCGCCAGCAGCGTACTCGGGGGTCTCAGGAACACTGAAGCTTTCTTT.